A selection of T cell receptor beta chains follows, all from one sample in a study of cytomegalovirus exposure and HLA in healthy donors. TCRdb keeps only in-frame clones here, not all; method: immunoSEQ multiplex PCR. The repertoire holds about 140,000 clones, with about 70% as singletons. Material: PBMCs. These TCRs come from a woman in her thirties or forties in good health and CMV-seronegative. Both conserved end residues are part of each CDR3. The D gene is left open where the match is weak. Clone size appears in some rows only: once, few, many, or a class for an expanded clone.

J: TRBJ1-5
V: TRBV4-1
D: -
size: -
CDR3: CASSQVGLRLAQHF
DNA: TGCGCCAGCAGCCAAGTGGGGCTGAGATTGGCCCAGCATTTT

J: TRBJ2-4
V: TRBV6-5
D: TRBD1
size: -
CDR3: CASSFGTGKNIQYF
DNA: TGTGCCAGCAGTTTCGGGACAGGGAAAAACATTCAGTACTTC

J: TRBJ2-2
V: TRBV6-5
D: TRBD2
size: once
CDR3: CASRPGLRTGELFF
DNA: TGTGCCAGCAGGCCGGGACTAAGGACCGGGGAGCTGTTTTTT

J: TRBJ1-3
V: TRBV27
D: -
size: -
CDR3: CASRQLRGGNTIYF
DNA: TGTGCCAGCAGGCAACTGCGGGGAGGAAACACCATATATTTT

J: TRBJ2-3
V: TRBV5-1
D: -
size: -
CDR3: CASSLEHSTTDTQYF
DNA: TGCGCCAGCAGCTTGGAGCACAGTACAACAGATACGCAGTATTTT

J: TRBJ2-7
V: TRBV10-1
D: -
size: few
CDR3: CASSESRSSEQYF
DNA: TGCGCCAGCAGTGAGTCGCGAAGTAGCGAGCAGTACTTC

J: TRBJ2-2
V: TRBV12-5
D: TRBD2
size: -
CDR3: CASQAGGAGELFF
DNA: TGTGCTAGTCAGGCGGGAGGGGCCGGGGAGCTGTTTTTT

J: TRBJ2-2
V: TRBV9
D: TRBD1
size: once
CDR3: CASSPTGTGNTGELFF
DNA: TGTGCCAGCAGCCCCACCGGGACAGGGAACACCGGGGAGCTGTTTTTT

J: TRBJ2-7
V: TRBV5-1
D: TRBD1
size: -
CDR3: CASNPWGQGDNEQYF
DNA: TGCGCCAGCAACCCCTGGGGACAGGGGGACAACGAGCAGTACTTC

J: TRBJ1-1
V: TRBV10-2
D: -
size: once
CDR3: CASSEYRGASTEAFF
DNA: TGCGCCAGCAGTGAGTATCGGGGGGCGAGCACTGAAGCTTTCTTT

J: TRBJ1-2
V: TRBV28
D: -
size: -
CDR3: CASSWRGGYGYTF
DNA: TGTGCCAGCAGTTGGCGGGGTGGGTATGGCTACACCTTC

J: TRBJ2-7
V: TRBV6-5
D: TRBD2
size: -
CDR3: CASKLAGASEQYF
DNA: TGTGCCAGCAAACTAGCGGGGGCCTCCGAGCAGTACTTC

J: TRBJ2-7
V: TRBV6-1
D: TRBD1
size: -
CDR3: CASSDGTASSYEQYF
DNA: TGTGCCAGCAGTGACGGGACAGCTAGCTCCTACGAGCAGTACTTC

J: TRBJ2-2
V: TRBV11-3
D: TRBD1
size: -
CDR3: CASSLAYRGGTGELFF
DNA: TGTGCCAGCAGCTTAGCTTACAGGGGTGGGACCGGGGAGCTGTTTTTT

J: TRBJ2-2
V: TRBV10-3
D: -
size: -
CDR3: CAISEGATGELFF
DNA: TGTGCCATCAGTGAAGGAGCGACCGGGGAGCTGTTTTTT

J: TRBJ2-7
V: TRBV5-5
D: TRBD2
size: -
CDR3: CASSLESEVAGLSQYF
DNA: TGTGCCAGCAGCTTGGAGAGTGAGGTAGCGGGGTTGTCGCAGTACTTC

J: TRBJ1-1
V: TRBV6-1
D: -
size: -
CDR3: CASSESRGLGTEAFF
DNA: TGTGCCAGCAGTGAATCGAGGGGGTTGGGCACTGAAGCTTTCTTT

J: TRBJ2-3
V: TRBV5-1
D: TRBD2
size: -
CDR3: CASSLLRGDTDTQYF
DNA: TGCGCCAGCAGCTTGCTCCGGGGGGACACAGATACGCAGTATTTT

J: TRBJ1-1
V: TRBV2
D: -
size: -
CDR3: CASGTDMNTEAFF
DNA: TGTGCCAGCGGTACAGACATGAACACTGAAGCTTTCTTT

J: TRBJ2-7
V: TRBV4-1
D: -
size: -
CDR3: CASRKGPGQVMKQYF
DNA: TGCGCCAGCAGGAAAGGTCCTGGGCAAGTTATGAAGCAGTACTTC

J: TRBJ1-3
V: TRBV19
D: TRBD1
size: -
CDR3: CASSRSRGTGRHADF
DNA: TGTGCCAGTAGCCGTTCGCGGGGGACAGGGAGGCATGCGGATTTT

J: TRBJ2-7
V: TRBV5-1
D: TRBD1
size: -
CDR3: CASSLGPGQGTYEQYF
DNA: TGCGCCAGCAGCTTGGGGCCGGGACAGGGAACCTACGAGCAGTACTTC

J: TRBJ2-7
V: TRBV5-4
D: TRBD1
size: once
CDR3: CASSLGQGVAYEQYF
DNA: TGTGCCAGCAGCTTGGGGCAGGGGGTAGCCTACGAGCAGTACTTC

J: TRBJ2-7
V: TRBV18
D: -
size: -
CDR3: CASSSGQRAYEQYF
DNA: TGTGCCAGCTCATCGGGACAGCGGGCCTACGAGCAGTACTTC

J: TRBJ2-1
V: TRBV6-4
D: TRBD1
size: -
CDR3: CASSPRTGAYNEQFF
DNA: TGTGCCAGCAGTCCCCGGACAGGGGCCTACAATGAGCAGTTCTTC

J: TRBJ1-6
V: TRBV5-1
D: TRBD1
size: -
CDR3: CASSPGQDNSPLHF
DNA: TGCGCCAGCAGCCCCGGACAGGATAATTCACCCCTCCACTTT

J: TRBJ2-4
V: TRBV25-1
D: TRBD2
size: -
CDR3: CASSESAGGNYIQYF
DNA: TGTGCCAGCAGTGAAAGCGCGGGGGGGAATTACATTCAGTACTTC

J: TRBJ2-7
V: TRBV6-1
D: TRBD1
size: -
CDR3: CASSQTPDRVYEQYF
DNA: TGTGCCAGCAGCCAGACCCCGGACAGGGTTTACGAGCAGTACTTC

J: TRBJ2-3
V: TRBV5-1
D: -
size: -
CDR3: CASSLAGRGDTQYF
DNA: TGCGCCAGCAGCTTGGCCGGGAGAGGGGATACGCAGTATTTT

J: TRBJ1-1
V: TRBV27
D: -
size: -
CDR3: CASSWGGLRTEAFF
DNA: TGTGCCAGCAGTTGGGGGGGGCTGAGAACTGAAGCTTTCTTT

J: TRBJ2-5
V: TRBV19
D: TRBD2
size: once
CDR3: CASSIGGTSGALETQYF
DNA: TGTGCCAGTAGTATAGGGGGGACTAGCGGGGCGTTAGAGACCCAGTACTTC

J: TRBJ1-1
V: TRBV18
D: TRBD1
size: once
CDR3: CASSPWTGLNTEAFF
DNA: TGTGCCAGCTCACCATGGACAGGACTGAACACTGAGGCTTTCTTT

J: TRBJ2-1
V: TRBV6-4
D: -
size: -
CDR3: CASSDQKKSSYNEQFF
DNA: TGTGCCAGCAGTGACCAAAAAAAGAGCTCCTACAATGAGCAGTTCTTC

J: TRBJ1-2
V: TRBV5-1
D: -
size: -
CDR3: CASSLAGRGKSNYGYTF
DNA: TGCGCCAGCAGCTTGGCAGGCAGGGGAAAGTCCAACTATGGCTACACCTTC

J: TRBJ2-7
V: TRBV28
D: -
size: -
CDR3: CASSFQGSAYEQYF
DNA: TGTGCCAGCAGTTTCCAGGGGTCGGCCTACGAGCAGTACTTC

J: TRBJ2-7
V: TRBV27
D: -
size: -
CDR3: CASKGTGRWAYEQYF
DNA: TGTGCCAGCAAAGGCACAGGGCGCTGGGCCTACGAGCAGTACTTC

J: TRBJ2-2
V: TRBV7-8
D: TRBD1
size: few
CDR3: CASSSGQGKSNTGELFF
DNA: TGTGCCAGCAGCTCGGGACAGGGGAAGTCGAACACCGGGGAGCTGTTTTTT

J: TRBJ2-1
V: TRBV11-2
D: -
size: -
CDR3: CASTTLGGSSYNEQFF
DNA: TGTGCCAGCACCACTCTCGGGGGTAGCTCCTACAATGAGCAGTTCTTC

J: TRBJ2-7
V: TRBV28
D: -
size: -
CDR3: CASSFPGRTYEQYF
DNA: TGTGCCAGCAGTTTTCCAGGGCGGACCTACGAGCAGTACTTC

J: TRBJ2-7
V: TRBV28
D: -
size: -
CDR3: CASSLGGYEQYF
DNA: TGTGCCAGCAGCCTAGGGGGCTACGAGCAGTACTTC

J: TRBJ1-1
V: TRBV5-1
D: -
size: -
CDR3: CASSPAGGNTEAFF
DNA: TGCGCCAGCAGCCCTGCGGGGGGGAACACTGAAGCTTTCTTT

J: TRBJ2-7
V: TRBV7-8
D: TRBD2
size: -
CDR3: CASSLSGGAYEQYF
DNA: TGTGCCAGCAGCTTGAGCGGGGGGGCCTACGAGCAGTACTTC

J: TRBJ1-1
V: TRBV18
D: -
size: -
CDR3: CASSPPSIGDHTEAFF
DNA: TGTGCCAGCTCACCACCGAGCATAGGGGATCACACTGAAGCTTTCTTT

J: TRBJ1-5
V: TRBV30
D: -
size: -
CDR3: CAWRARDISNQPQHF
DNA: TGTGCCTGGAGGGCCCGGGACATTAGCAATCAGCCCCAGCATTTT

J: TRBJ1-6
V: TRBV2
D: -
size: -
CDR3: CASTGVEDSPLHF
DNA: TGTGCCAGCACAGGGGTTGAGGATTCACCCCTCCACTTT

J: TRBJ2-2
V: TRBV7-6
D: TRBD2
size: -
CDR3: CASSYWRLAGVTGELFF
DNA: TGTGCCAGCAGCTACTGGCGGCTAGCGGGAGTCACCGGGGAGCTGTTTTTT

J: TRBJ2-7
V: TRBV7-8
D: TRBD2
size: -
CDR3: CASSRTGLAWYEQYF
DNA: TGTGCCAGCAGCCGTACTGGACTAGCGTGGTACGAGCAGTACTTC

J: TRBJ2-3
V: TRBV11-2
D: TRBD2
size: -
CDR3: CASSLVLPAAGGGDTQYF
DNA: TGTGCCAGCAGCTTAGTGCTCCCCGCAGCGGGAGGAGGGGATACGCAGTATTTT

J: TRBJ1-4
V: TRBV7-8
D: -
size: -
CDR3: CASSSHRVEKLFF
DNA: TGTGCCAGCAGCTCCCATCGGGTTGAAAAACTGTTTTTT

J: TRBJ2-7
V: TRBV2
D: -
size: -
CDR3: CASSEQRVYF
DNA: TGTGCCAGCAGTGAACAGCGGGTCTACTTC

J: TRBJ2-5
V: TRBV5-1
D: TRBD2
size: -
CDR3: CASSLAIAGGETQYF
DNA: TGCGCCAGCAGCTTGGCCATAGCGGGAGGGGAGACCCAGTACTTC

J: TRBJ1-2
V: TRBV12-5
D: TRBD1
size: few
CDR3: CASGLGGPGYGYTF
DNA: TGTGCTAGTGGTTTAGGGGGCCCCGGCTATGGCTACACCTTC